Below, 31 T cell receptor beta chains from the same sample are listed, as sequenced in a study of cytomegalovirus exposure and HLA in healthy donors (dated by TCRdb to the late 2010s). The library came from the immunoSEQ multiplex PCR assay. In TCRdb, the immuneACCESS table is reduced to in-frame sequences with V and J assigned. These tables do not hold every clone; where another copy was compared, an unresolved V gene accounts for under half, and the others remain unexplained. The sample contains about 92,000 clones, approximately 94% of them found a single time. The ten top clones hold around 1.1% of the sample. The specimen was PBMCs. Every receptor here comes from a woman in her 30s in good health and CMV-seropositive.

This sequence joins TRBV27 and TRBJ2-2; the D gene is possibly TRBD2 (5 bases). CDR1 is MNHEY and CDR2 is SMNVEV in the germline V gene (reference sequence). The CDR3 length is 16 residues. The V and J ends lost 8 bases and 4 bases respectively, with 20 bases between them. In nucleotides, the CDR3 is TGTGCCAGCCAGGATGGACTCGTCCCTTCCACCGGGGAGCTGTTTTTT. Residues: CASQDGLVPSTGELFF.

The V call is TRBV6-6, the J call TRBJ1-1; weak D call: TRBD1 (6 bases). The CDR3 contains 13 residues. Germline CDR1 is MNHNY and CDR2 is SVGAGI (reference sequence). Trimming left V 2 bases short and J 8 bases short, with 12 bases between. As DNA, the CDR3 is TGTGCCAGCAGTTACAGTAGGCAGGGGGAAGCTTTCTTT. Its protein product is CASSYSRQGEAFF.

The chain employs TRBV5-1 and TRBJ2-2, with TRBD2 matching 10 bases. Germline V CDR1 and CDR2: SGHRS, YFSETQ. The CDR3 length is 15 residues. V was clipped by 5 bases and J by 2 bases; unmatched bases: 3. The CDR3 DNA reads TGCGCCAGCAGTTCTAGCGGGAGAAACACCGGGGAGCTGTTTTTT. Its translation: CASSSSGRNTGELFF. The variable domain in full, completed from reference TRBV5-1 and TRBJ2-2, reads KAGVTQTPRYLIKTRGQQVTLSCSPISGHRSVSWYQQTPGQGLQFLFEYFSETQRNKGNFPGRFSGRQFSNSRSEMNVSTLELGDSALYLCASSSSGRNTGELFFGEGSRLTVL.

The chain couples TRBV27 to TRBJ1-1, with 8 bases that match TRBD1. Germline trimming cut 4 bases from V and 4 bases from J; bases unmatched to any gene: 5. This CDR3 is 14 amino acids long. Germline V gene lookup returns CDR1 MNHEY and CDR2 SMNVEV (reference sequence). In nucleotides, the CDR3 is TGTGCCAGCAGTTACTACAGGGGGGGCACTGAAGCTTTCTTT. Protein: CASSYYRGGTEAFF.

The V gene is TRBV7-6, the J gene TRBJ2-2; D perhaps matches TRBD1 (5 bases). Per germline, CDR1 SGHVS and CDR2 FNYEAQ. V gave up 4 bases and J gave up 6 bases, with 18 bases separating them. The CDR3 consists of 16 residues. The CDR3 spells CASSSAGRGWAGELFF. CDR3 bases: TGTGCCAGCAGCTCCGCCGGTAGGGGATGGGCCGGGGAGCTGTTTTTT.

V usage is TRBV19 and J usage is TRBJ2-3, with D maybe TRBD1 (5 bases). The ends were cut back, 1 base at V and 3 bases at J, with 11 bases in the middle. The CDR3 is made up of 15 amino acids. Germline V gene lookup returns CDR1 LNHDA and CDR2 SQIVND (reference sequence). The CDR3 protein is CASSIGVQGTDTQYF. The CDR3 DNA follows: TGTGCCAGTAGTATAGGCGTTCAGGGTACAGATACGCAGTATTTT.

The gene calls are TRBV5-1 and TRBJ1-4; D possibly corresponds to TRBD1 (5 bases). Germline lookup yields CDR1 SGHRS and CDR2 YFSETQ. Between the trimmed V and J ends, which lost 4 bases and 7 bases, there was a span of 17 bases. The CDR3 totals 15 residues. The CDR3 protein is CASSGDFGLGEKLFF. In nucleotides, the CDR3 is TGCGCCAGCAGCGGGGACTTCGGATTGGGTGAAAAACTGTTTTTT.

The CDR3 DNA reads as TGCGCCAGCAGCCAAGATTCAGGGAGGGATCAGCCCCAGCATTTT. It encodes CASSQDSGRDQPQHF. This chain connects TRBV4-3 to TRBJ1-5; a weak D match, TRBD1 (5 bases). Between the trimmed V and J ends, which lost 0 bases and 5 bases, there was a span of 11 bases. Germline assignment: CDR1 LGHNA and CDR2 YSLEER. The CDR3 contains 15 residues.

The chain recombines TRBV5-6 with TRBJ1-1; 7 bases align to TRBD1. CDR1 is SGHDT, CDR2 YYEEEE, per germline. The trim removed 4 bases at V and 7 bases at J, leaving 10 bases unmatched. This CDR3 is built from 14 residues. CDR3 DNA sequence: TGTGCCAGCAGCCCGACAGGGTTTCCCGTTGAAGCTTTCTTT. Protein product: CASSPTGFPVEAFF.

The chain recombines TRBV27 with TRBJ2-5, with 13 bases that match TRBD2. The CDR3 has 15 amino acids. J gave up 4 bases and V 5 bases, and 4 bases lay outside the gene matches. CDR1 and CDR2 from the germline V gene are MNHEY and SMNVEV (reference sequence). In nucleotides, the CDR3 is TGTGCCAGCAGTACGGGACTAGCGGGACGAGAGACCCAGTACTTC. The encoded protein is CASSTGLAGRETQYF.

The gene calls are TRBV28 and TRBJ1-4; 9 nucleotides line up with TRBD1. The CDR3 loop spans 15 amino acids. The trim removed 5 bases at V and 8 bases at J, leaving 9 bases unmatched. Germline V lookup: CDR1 MDHEN, CDR2 SYDVKM. CDR3 sequence: CASSPPDRGGEKLFF. CDR3 coding DNA: TGTGCCAGCAGTCCCCCGGACAGGGGTGGGGAAAAACTGTTTTTT. The whole variable domain, filled in from reference TRBV28 and TRBJ1-4, reads DVKVTQSSRYLVKRTGEKVFLECVQDMDHENMFWYRQDPGLGLRLIYFSYDVKMKEKGDIPEGYSVSREKKERFSLILESASTNQTSMYLCASSPPDRGGEKLFFGSGTQLSVL.

The rearrangement links TRBV28 to TRBJ1-2; tentative D call: TRBD1 (6 bases). CDR3 length: 13 amino acids. Germline-derived CDR1 and CDR2 are MDHEN and SYDVKM. V lost 7 bases and J lost 6, with 15 bases in between. DNA of the CDR3: TGTGCCAGCACCCCCGGGACAATCGATGGCTACACCTTC. Protein sequence: CASTPGTIDGYTF.

The chain recombines TRBV7-6 with TRBJ2-1, with 8 bases that match TRBD2. The junction had 10 bases not matched to a gene; V was cut back by 5 bases and J by 7 bases. CDR3 length: 15 amino acids. Germline values: CDR1 SGHVS, CDR2 FNYEAQ. The CDR3 nucleotides are TGTGCCAGCAGCGAACCGGGACTAGTGGGTAATGAGCAGTTCTTC. Protein product: CASSEPGLVGNEQFF.

This sequence joins TRBV15 and TRBJ2-7; D is possibly TRBD2 (5 bases). Trimming shortened V by 5 bases and J by 1 base, and 12 bases separated the two germline ends. Looked up from germline, CDR1 is LNHNV and CDR2 is YYDKDF (reference sequence). The length of the CDR3 is 14 residues. CDR3 DNA sequence: TGTGCCACCAGCCACCCCGGGGTTTCCTACGAGCAGTACTTC. Encoded protein: CATSHPGVSYEQYF.

J is TRBJ2-3 and V is TRBV7-2, with 8 bases aligning to TRBD2. In germline, CDR1 is SGHTA, CDR2 FQGNSA. This CDR3 contains 16 residues. The ends lost 5 bases at V and 5 bases at J; junction bases unmatched: 12. The CDR3 loop reads CASSLHPGLAEDTQYF. The CDR3 region has the DNA TGTGCCAGCAGCCTACACCCAGGACTAGCCGAAGATACGCAGTATTTT.

The J gene is TRBJ2-1, the V gene TRBV7-9; 14 nucleotides align to TRBD2. After removal of 3 bases from V and 1 base from J, the junction contained 5 bases not matched to a gene. The CDR3 covers 18 residues. The germline gives CDR1 SEHNR, CDR2 FQNEAQ (reference sequence). CDR3 sequence: CASSLRGLAGESYNEQFF. The DNA of the CDR3 is TGTGCCAGCAGCTTGAGGGGACTAGCGGGAGAATCCTACAATGAGCAGTTCTTC.

The chain employs TRBV28 and TRBJ1-1; D unresolved. Germline CDR1 is MDHEN and CDR2 is SYDVKM. The V and J ends lost 5 bases and 11 bases respectively, with 21 bases between them. The CDR3 has 14 amino acids. CDR3 sequence: CASSPPPPPGEAFF. In DNA, the CDR3 is TGTGCCAGCAGTCCCCCCCCTCCCCCGGGTGAGGCTTTCTTT.

DNA of the CDR3: TGTGCCAGCAGCCACTCGGGGATTGATGAAAAACTGTTTTTT. It codes for CASSHSGIDEKLFF. The rearrangement joins TRBV7-9 to TRBJ1-4, with D hard to call. V lost 5 bases and J 6 bases, leaving 13 bases between the germline ends. The CDR3 runs to 14 residues. Per the germline V gene, CDR1 is SEHNR and CDR2 is FQNEAQ (reference sequence).

V gene TRBV4-3 combines with J gene TRBJ2-2; 9 bases agree with TRBD2. V shed 1 base and J 10 bases; nucleotides not matched to a gene: 7. The CDR3 totals 15 residues. CDR1 and CDR2 from the germline V gene are LGHNA and YSLEER. CDR3 sequence (DNA): TGCGCCAGCAGCCAAGGGCAGACTAGCGGCGAGGAGCTGTTTTTT. Translation: CASSQGQTSGEELFF.

This rearrangement joins TRBV27 to TRBJ2-5, with 8 bases that match TRBD2. In germline, CDR1 is MNHEY, CDR2 SMNVEV (reference sequence). The CDR3 contains 15 residues. V lost 4 bases to trimming and J lost 5 bases; unmatched junction nucleotides: 9. CDR3 nucleotide sequence: TGTGCCAGCAGTTCGATGACTAGCGCGAGGGAGACCCAGTACTTC. It is translated as CASSSMTSARETQYF.

This chain uses TRBV28 with TRBJ2-1; perhaps TRBD2 as D (6 bases). Germline V CDR1 and CDR2: MDHEN, SYDVKM. CDR3 length: 15 amino acids. Trimming left V 4 bases short and J 16 bases short, with 26 bases between. CDR3 bases: TGTGCCAGCAGTTCCCCTCACCGACCGGGACTGAAGAGTTTCTTC. It yields the protein CASSSPHRPGLKSFF. The whole variable domain, remainder taken from reference TRBV28 and TRBJ2-1, is DVKVTQSSRYLVKRTGEKVFLECVQDMDHENMFWYRQDPGLGLRLIYFSYDVKMKEKGDIPEGYSVSREKKERFSLILESASTNQTSMYLCASSSPHRPGLKSFFGPGTRLTVL.

The genes are TRBV4-3 and TRBJ1-2; possible D gene TRBD1, 5 bases. V dropped 1 base and J dropped 0 bases, with 15 bases sitting between them. The germline CDR1 and CDR2 sequences are LGHNA and YSLEER. The CDR3 loop spans 17 amino acids. The CDR3 DNA reads as TGCGCCAGCAGCCAAGTGGCGTTCGGGGGTTCTAACTATGGCTACACCTTC. Its translation: CASSQVAFGGSNYGYTF.

As regards this clone: A read error may account for a junction end that differs from germline. The CDR3 DNA follows: TGTGCCGGCAGAACTCATAAGGGGACAGAGAACACTGAAGCTTTCTTT. Encoded protein: CAGRTHKGTENTEAFF. This chain joins TRBV28 and TRBJ1-1; 7 bases agree with TRBD1. Germline V gene sequence: CDR1 MDHEN, CDR2 SYDVKM. CDR3 length: 16 amino acids.

The V gene is TRBV7-8, the J gene TRBJ1-4, with 8 nucleotides matching TRBD1. Trimming at V came to 5 bases and at J to 10 bases, leaving 12 bases not matched to a gene. This CDR3 comprises 15 residues. The germline gives CDR1 SGHVS, CDR2 FQNEAQ. CDR3 amino acids: CASSLRRTGLRKLFF. In nucleotides, the CDR3 is TGTGCCAGCAGCCTCCGCCGGACAGGGCTCCGAAAACTGTTTTTT.

The chain joins TRBV7-2 to TRBJ2-1; 11 bases line up with TRBD2. The V gene's germline CDR1 is SGHTA and CDR2 FQGNSA. The CDR3 covers 19 residues. Trimming cost V 3 bases and J 0 bases; bases outside gene matches: 10. For the CDR3, the DNA is TGTGCCAGCAGCTTTAGCGGGAGGGCCTTTTCGGGCTCCTACAATGAGCAGTTCTTC. It encodes CASSFSGRAFSGSYNEQFF.

The chain combines TRBV7-9 with TRBJ2-7; TRBD2 is a possible D gene (7 bases). V shed 5 bases and J shed 6 bases, with 17 bases lying between them. CDR3 size: 14 residues. CDR1 is SEHNR and CDR2 is FQNEAQ in the germline V gene (reference sequence). Here the CDR3 DNA reads TGTGCCAGCAGCCCCCCCGGGGGGCCGAGCGAGCAGTACTTC. This encodes CASSPPGGPSEQYF.

A word on this clone: Its ends do not fully match the called genes, so a read error is possible. The chain joins TRBV7-9 to TRBJ2-1; 11 bases fit TRBD2. CDR1 is SEHNR and CDR2 is FQNEAQ in the germline V gene (reference sequence). CDR3 length: 16 residues. CDR3 protein: CASSLAGGPSYNEQFF. CDR3 nucleotide sequence: TGTGCCAGCAGTTTAGCGGGAGGGCCCTCCTACAATGAGCAGTTCTTC.

This clone showed up just once. The chain employs TRBV27 and TRBJ2-7; 8 bases match TRBD2. Looked up from germline, CDR1 is MNHEY and CDR2 is SMNVEV (reference sequence). The CDR3 has 18 residues. V dropped 1 base and J dropped 0; count of bases not matched to a gene: 11. DNA of the CDR3: TGTGCCAGCAGTTTATATGGTAGCGGGACACCAAGCTCCTACGAGCAGTACTTC. It encodes CASSLYGSGTPSSYEQYF.

V usage is TRBV5-4 and J usage is TRBJ1-4, with D possibly matching TRBD1 (6 bases). There are 15 residues in the CDR3. Germline CDR1 reads SGHNT; CDR2 reads YYREEE (reference sequence). Trimming pared 1 base from V and 8 bases from J, leaving 15 bases between. This CDR3 reads CASSLSTGSGEKLFF. The CDR3 DNA is TGTGCCAGCAGCTTGAGCACAGGGTCTGGGGAAAAACTGTTTTTT.

The J gene is TRBJ1-2, the V gene TRBV2; no definite D call. The CDR3 spans 16 residues. Between the trimmed V and J ends, which lost 3 bases and 3 bases, there was a span of 17 bases. Looked up from germline, CDR1 is SNHLY and CDR2 is FYNNEI. The CDR3 loop reads CASSERRLKIDYGYTF. The DNA of the CDR3 is TGTGCCAGCAGTGAGAGGCGCTTAAAAATCGACTATGGCTACACCTTC.

The chain employs TRBV6-1 and TRBJ1-2; TRBD1 is a possible D gene (6 bases). Germline values: CDR1 MNHNS, CDR2 SASEGT. V lost 4 bases and J 6 bases, leaving 18 bases between the germline ends. This CDR3 has 15 amino acids. CDR3 sequence reads: CASSGKFRTDDGYTF. The CDR3 DNA follows: TGTGCCAGCAGTGGGAAATTCCGGACAGACGATGGCTACACCTTC.